The present TCR beta chain was sequenced within a study of cytomegalovirus exposure and HLA in healthy donors. The ends were cut back, 7 bases at V and 4 bases at J, with 20 bases in the middle. Germline V gene lookup returns CDR1 SGDLS and CDR2 YYNGEE. This CDR3 has 15 amino acids. There were likely unrecorded immune exposures, though donors were nominally healthy when sampled. Turning to this clone: Its antigen is as yet unknown.

The PCR was carried out with 60 Vbeta primers and 13 Jbeta primers. Clones were read by immunoSEQ multiplex PCR, and TCRdb kept only the in-frame ones, dropping some. The data contain some 150,000 clones, approximately 84% of them singletons. The study's findings and limits: Among TCR beta chains, those listed as cytomegalovirus-associated numbered over 150. Analysis performed later found more than 15,000 TCR beta sequences associated with HLA alleles at 0.05 false discovery rate. Some V segments could not be told apart, so they were left out, TRBV6-2 and TRBV6-3 among them.

The origin of this receptor is a woman between 40 and 50 years old in good health and CMV-seronegative. Sequencing was performed on PBMCs. V gene TRBV9 combines with J gene TRBJ1-2; TRBD1 might be the D (5 bases). In nucleotides, the CDR3 is TGTGCCAGCCGGGGGGGGGTTATCCCTTCCTATGGCTACACCTTC. This codes for CASRGGVIPSYGYTF.